The clone carrying this T cell receptor beta chain appeared a few times. The antigen is not known. The data derive from a study of T cells after yellow fever vaccination. On the study more broadly: The fractions with low cell numbers were processed using SMART-Seq v4 Ultra Low Input. General observations from the study: A small share of clonotypes appeared in both CD4 and CD8 compartments. Most primary-vaccination clones reappeared after the booster (about 97% CD4, roughly 88% CD8).

CDR1 and CDR2 (germline): SGHAT, FQNNGV. CDR3 length: 15 residues. V dropped 1 base and J dropped 9 bases, with 17 bases sitting between them. By 5'RACE template switching, TCR cDNA was produced, with a universal primer site and UMIs added in the process. One entry per CDR3 protein, called by TCRdb with MiXCR from the 5' RACE reads. The sample has a few hundred thousand distinct CDR3 sequences; roughly 19% are singletons. Sequencing used PBMCs, obtained 15 days after the yellow fever booster vaccination. The source is a man younger than 40 who received the YFV17D yellow fever vaccine. V gene TRBV11-2 combines with J gene TRBJ2-3; D not resolved. CDR3 in DNA: TGTGCCAGCAGCTTAGTAGGCGGTGGAAAACCGACGCAGTATTTT. Protein: CASSLVGGGKPTQYF. Combining the CDR3 with reference TRBV11-2 and TRBJ2-3 gives the whole variable domain EAGVAQSPRYKIIEKRQSVAFWCNPISGHATLYWYQQILGQGPKLLIQFQNNGVVDDSQLPKDRFSAERLKGVDSTLKIQPAKLEDSAVYLCASSLVGGGKPTQYFGPGTRLTVL.